These T cell receptor beta chains were read from a single sample in a study of blood T cell repertoires in COVID-19. TCRdb keeps only in-frame clones here, not all; method: immunoSEQ multiplex PCR. The table includes about 140,000 clones, 70% to 90% detected once. Sequencing used peripheral blood. These receptors all come from a woman in her sixties or seventies with acute or convalescent COVID-19. The CDR3 runs from the conserved cysteine through the conserved F or W. Each record gives: J gene, D gene, clone size, V gene, CDR3 protein, CDR3 DNA. D genes are given only for firm matches. Only part of the rows carry a size: once, few, many, or a class if the clone is expanded.

J gene: TRBJ2-1
D gene: TRBD2
clone size: .
V gene: TRBV10-1
CDR3 protein: CASSRGLAGTPLWPNEQFF
CDR3 DNA: TGCGCCAGCAGTAGGGGACTAGCGGGGACCCCCCTTTGGCCCAATGAGCAGTTCTTC

J gene: TRBJ2-7
D gene: .
clone size: .
V gene: TRBV5-1
CDR3 protein: CASSKTRSSYEQYF
CDR3 DNA: TGCGCCAGCAGCAAAACTAGGAGCTCCTACGAGCAGTACTTC

J gene: TRBJ2-7
D gene: TRBD1
clone size: .
V gene: TRBV7-9
CDR3 protein: CASSPTGNSYEQYF
CDR3 DNA: TGTGCCAGCAGCCCGACAGGGAACTCCTACGAGCAGTACTTC

J gene: TRBJ2-5
D gene: .
clone size: .
V gene: TRBV27
CDR3 protein: CASSIQETQYF
CDR3 DNA: TGTGCCAGCAGTATACAAGAGACCCAGTACTTC

J gene: TRBJ1-2
D gene: TRBD1
clone size: .
V gene: TRBV7-2
CDR3 protein: CASSTNAPGTGYGYTF
CDR3 DNA: TGTGCCAGCAGCACCAATGCCCCCGGGACAGGTTATGGCTACACCTTC

J gene: TRBJ2-5
D gene: TRBD2
clone size: .
V gene: TRBV4-3
CDR3 protein: CASSRFWAAGGPTETQYF
CDR3 DNA: TGCGCCAGCAGCCGATTCTGGGCAGCGGGGGGGCCAACGGAGACCCAGTACTTC

J gene: TRBJ2-5
D gene: .
clone size: .
V gene: TRBV5-1
CDR3 protein: CASSLSETQYF
CDR3 DNA: TGCGCCAGCAGCTTGTCGGAGACCCAGTACTTC

J gene: TRBJ2-7
D gene: TRBD2
clone size: few
V gene: TRBV7-2
CDR3 protein: CASSYRLALYEQYF
CDR3 DNA: TGTGCCAGCAGCTACCGACTAGCTCTCTACGAGCAGTACTTC

J gene: TRBJ2-1
D gene: .
clone size: .
V gene: TRBV6-5
CDR3 protein: CASSPGGLSEQFF
CDR3 DNA: TGTGCCAGCAGCCCCGGGGGGCTGAGTGAGCAGTTCTTC

J gene: TRBJ2-5
D gene: .
clone size: .
V gene: TRBV28
CDR3 protein: CASTPMGGGRRETQYF
CDR3 DNA: TGTGCCAGCACCCCGATGGGGGGGGGCCGGAGAGAGACCCAGTACTTC

J gene: TRBJ2-5
D gene: TRBD2
clone size: .
V gene: TRBV9
CDR3 protein: CASSALAGAAWDETQYF
CDR3 DNA: TGTGCCAGCAGCGCACTAGCGGGGGCTGCCTGGGATGAGACCCAGTACTTC

J gene: TRBJ1-6
D gene: TRBD1
clone size: few
V gene: TRBV24-1
CDR3 protein: CATSEANGDRGGSPLHF
CDR3 DNA: TGTGCCACCAGTGAGGCTAACGGGGACAGGGGAGGATCACCCCTCCACTTT

J gene: TRBJ1-2
D gene: .
clone size: .
V gene: TRBV12-3/TRBV12-4
CDR3 protein: CASSTNSYYGYTF
CDR3 DNA: TGTGCCAGCAGTACAAACAGCTACTATGGCTACACCTTC

J gene: TRBJ2-7
D gene: .
clone size: once
V gene: TRBV6-5
CDR3 protein: CASGGAANPIF
CDR3 DNA: TGTGCCTCCGGTGGGGCCGCCAACCCGATCTTC

J gene: TRBJ1-6
D gene: TRBD1
clone size: .
V gene: TRBV6-6
CDR3 protein: CASSTGQDWSPLHF
CDR3 DNA: TGTGCCAGCAGTACCGGACAGGATTGGTCACCCCTCCACTTT

J gene: TRBJ1-6
D gene: .
clone size: .
V gene: TRBV6-5
CDR3 protein: CASSPPRSPLHF
CDR3 DNA: TGTGCCAGCAGCCCCCCCAGGTCACCCCTCCACTTT